This T cell receptor (beta chain) was identified in a study of blood T cell repertoires in COVID-19. Study-level information: Nucleic acid was either cDNA or gDNA, and it came from T cells, B-cell-depleted T cells, or PBMCs.

Assay: immunoSEQ multiplex PCR; the TCRdb copy retains only in-frame clones and omits some. The data show 350,000 to 400,000 clones, over 75% seen once. J gave up 2 bases and V 5 bases, and 6 bases lay outside the gene matches. This CDR3 spans 15 amino acids. Germline V gene sequence: CDR1 LGHNT, CDR2 FRNRAP. The study assigned cohorts using participant-reported clinical history. The J gene is TRBJ2-3, the V gene TRBV12-5; TRBD2 aligns across 8 bases. What was sequenced was PBMCs or T cells enriched from blood (not recorded which). This TCR derives from a woman aged 30 to 39 with acute COVID-19. CDR3 nucleotide sequence: TGTGCTAGTGGTCCGGCGGGGGGACCCACAGATACGCAGTATTTT. Residues: CASGPAGGPTDTQYF.